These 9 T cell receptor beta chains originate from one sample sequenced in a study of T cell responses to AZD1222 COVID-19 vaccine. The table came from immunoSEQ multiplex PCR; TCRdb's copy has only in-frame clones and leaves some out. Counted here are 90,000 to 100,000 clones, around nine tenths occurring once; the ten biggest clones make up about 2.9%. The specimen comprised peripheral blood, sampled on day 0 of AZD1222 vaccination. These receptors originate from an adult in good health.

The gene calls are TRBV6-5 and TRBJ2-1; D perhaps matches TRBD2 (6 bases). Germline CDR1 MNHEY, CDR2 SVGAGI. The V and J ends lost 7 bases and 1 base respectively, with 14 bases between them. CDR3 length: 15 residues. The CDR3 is CASKFVAGSYNEQFF. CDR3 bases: TGTGCCAGCAAATTCGTTGCGGGATCCTACAATGAGCAGTTCTTC.

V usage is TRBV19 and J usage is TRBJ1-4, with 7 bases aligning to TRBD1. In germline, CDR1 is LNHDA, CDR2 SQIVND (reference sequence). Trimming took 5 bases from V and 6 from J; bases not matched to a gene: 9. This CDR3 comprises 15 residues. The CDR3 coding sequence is TGTGCCAGTAGTTTTACGACAGGGCTGCATGAAAAACTGTTTTTT. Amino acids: CASSFTTGLHEKLFF.

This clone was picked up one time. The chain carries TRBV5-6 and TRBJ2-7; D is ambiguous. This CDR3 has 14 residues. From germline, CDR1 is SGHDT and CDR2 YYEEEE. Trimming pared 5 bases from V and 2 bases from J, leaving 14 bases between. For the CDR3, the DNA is TGTGCCAGCAGTAAACCGTGGCACCCCTACGAGCAGTACGTC. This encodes CASSKPWHPYEQYV.

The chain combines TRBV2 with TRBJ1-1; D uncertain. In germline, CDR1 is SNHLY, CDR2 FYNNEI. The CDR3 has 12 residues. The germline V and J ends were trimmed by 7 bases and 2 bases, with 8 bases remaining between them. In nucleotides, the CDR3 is TGTGCCAGCAATCAGGAAAACACTGAAGCTTTCTTT. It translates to CASNQENTEAFF.

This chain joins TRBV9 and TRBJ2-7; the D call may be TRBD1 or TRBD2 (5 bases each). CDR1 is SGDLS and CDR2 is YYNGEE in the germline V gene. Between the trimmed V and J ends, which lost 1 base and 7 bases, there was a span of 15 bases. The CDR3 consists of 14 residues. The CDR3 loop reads CASSVSAGTGEQYF. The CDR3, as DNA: TGTGCCAGCAGCGTATCGGCAGGGACGGGGGAGCAGTACTTC.

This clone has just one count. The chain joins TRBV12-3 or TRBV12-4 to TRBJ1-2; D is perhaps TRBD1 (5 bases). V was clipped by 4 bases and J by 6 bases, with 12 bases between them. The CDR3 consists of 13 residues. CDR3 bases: TGTGCCAGCAGTTGGCCAGGGAGGGATGGCTACACCTTC. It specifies CASSWPGRDGYTF.

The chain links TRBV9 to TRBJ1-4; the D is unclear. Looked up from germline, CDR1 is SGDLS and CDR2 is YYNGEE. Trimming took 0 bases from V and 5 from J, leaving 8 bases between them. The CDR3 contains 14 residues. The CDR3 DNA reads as TGTGCCAGCAGCGTAGGTTCCTTAAATGAAAAACTGTTTTTT. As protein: CASSVGSLNEKLFF. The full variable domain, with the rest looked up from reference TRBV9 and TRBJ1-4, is DSGVTQTPKHLITATGQRVTLRCSPRSGDLSVYWYQQSLDQGLQFLIQYYNGEERAKGNILERFSAQQFPDLHSELNLSSLELGDSALYFCASSVGSLNEKLFFGSGTQLSVL.

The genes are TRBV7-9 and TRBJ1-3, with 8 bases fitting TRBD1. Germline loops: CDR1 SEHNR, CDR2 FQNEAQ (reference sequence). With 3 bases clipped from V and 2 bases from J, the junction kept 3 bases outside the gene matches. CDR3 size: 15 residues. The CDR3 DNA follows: TGTGCCAGCAGCTTGGACAGGGTGGCTGGAAACACCATATATTTT. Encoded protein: CASSLDRVAGNTIYF. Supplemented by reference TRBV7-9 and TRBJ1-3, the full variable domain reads DTGVSQNPRHKITKRGQNVTFRCDPISEHNRLYWYRQTLGQGPEFLTYFQNEAQLEKSRLLSDRFSAERPKGSFSTLEIQRTEQGDSAMYLCASSLDRVAGNTIYFGEGSWLTVV.

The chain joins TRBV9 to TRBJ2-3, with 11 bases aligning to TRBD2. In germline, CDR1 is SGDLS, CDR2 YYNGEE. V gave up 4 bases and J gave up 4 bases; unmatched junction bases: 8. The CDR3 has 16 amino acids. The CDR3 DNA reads TGTGCCAGCAGCCCCCCCGGGACTAGCGGAGCAGATACGCAGTATTTT. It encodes CASSPPGTSGADTQYF. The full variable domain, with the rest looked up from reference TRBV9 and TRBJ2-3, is DSGVTQTPKHLITATGQRVTLRCSPRSGDLSVYWYQQSLDQGLQFLIQYYNGEERAKGNILERFSAQQFPDLHSELNLSSLELGDSALYFCASSPPGTSGADTQYFGPGTRLTVL.